Each of the 22 T cell receptor beta chains below was sequenced from the same sample in a study of blood T cells in healthy people across ages. Next came a second PCR, run for about 7 to 11 cycles, which used a sample-barcoded 5' primer along with a J-beta primer mix. TCRdb reprocessed the 5' RACE reads with MiXCR, giving one entry per CDR3 protein. The table includes about 1 million distinct CDR3 sequences, less than 50% detected once. Sequenced input: blood. The receptor set was obtained from an older woman in good health.

This clonotype showed up many times. A junction boundary mismatches the germline segment, possibly from a read error. CDR3 loop: CASSEGSTDTQYF. In nucleotides, the CDR3 is TGTGCCAGCAGTGAGGGCAGCACAGATACGCAGTATTTT. The rearrangement links TRBV10-1 to TRBJ2-3, with D tentatively TRBD2 (5 bases). The CDR3 sequence is 13 residues long. CDR1 and CDR2 from the germline V gene are WNHNN and SYGVQD (reference sequence).

The genes are TRBV10-3 and TRBJ2-4; weak D call: TRBD2 (5 bases). CDR1 and CDR2 from the germline V gene are ENHRY and SYGVKD. The CDR3 is 16 amino acids. Trimming removed 2 bases at V and 0 bases at J, with 11 bases between. The CDR3 loop reads CAISEGGDLAKNIQYF. The CDR3 DNA is TGTGCCATCAGTGAGGGAGGAGATCTAGCCAAAAACATTCAGTACTTC.

As regards this clonotype: The germline gene is not matched at one end of the junction; a read error may be the cause. The gene calls are TRBV12-5 and TRBJ2-7, with 7 bases fitting TRBD2. This CDR3 has 14 amino acids. In germline, CDR1 is LGHNT, CDR2 FRNRAP. CDR3 coding DNA: TGCGCTAGCGCCCGGGAGGCCCCTGCCTACGAGCAGTACTTC. This encodes CASAREAPAYEQYF. The full variable domain, rest sourced from reference TRBV12-5 and TRBJ2-7, is DARVTQTPRHKVTEMGQEVTMRCQPILGHNTVFWYRQTMMQGLELLAYFRNRAPLDDSGMPKDRFSAEMPDATLATLKIQPSEPRDSAVYFCASAREAPAYEQYFGPGTRLTVT.

This clonotype turned up a few times. The chain combines TRBV14 with TRBJ2-7; D may match TRBD1 or TRBD2 (6 bases each). The CDR3 sequence is 16 residues long. Germline CDR1 and CDR2: SGHDN and FVKESK. Between the trimmed V and J ends, which lost 0 bases and 4 bases, there was a span of 16 bases. CDR3 protein: CASSQDSRGLGYEQYF. As DNA, the CDR3 is TGTGCCAGCAGCCAAGATTCCAGGGGACTCGGGTACGAGCAGTACTTC. The variable domain in full, with the rest retrieved from reference TRBV14 and TRBJ2-7, is EAGVTQFPSHSVIEKGQTVTLRCDPISGHDNLYWYRRVMGKEIKFLLHFVKESKQDESGMPNNRFLAERTGGTYSTLKVQPAELEDSGVYFCASSQDSRGLGYEQYFGPGTRLTVT.

This clonotype was counted between two and nine times. The genes are TRBV5-1 and TRBJ2-1; a possible D gene is TRBD1 (6 bases). From germline, CDR1 is SGHRS and CDR2 YFSETQ. The CDR3 covers 14 residues. Trimming removed 3 bases from V and 5 bases from J, with 12 bases in between. CDR3 DNA sequence: TGCGCCAGCAGCTCGAGGACAGCAGACAATGAGCAGTTCTTC. This translates into CASSSRTADNEQFF.

The gene calls are TRBV28 and TRBJ1-5; D possibly corresponds to TRBD1 (5 bases). The germline V and J ends were trimmed by 3 bases and 4 bases, with 19 bases remaining between them. The CDR3 consists of 17 residues. Germline V gives CDR1 MDHEN, CDR2 SYDVKM. In DNA form, the CDR3 reads TGTGCCAGCAGTTTTCTCCTTGTCACAGGAGTAAATCAGCCCCAGCATTTT. This codes for CASSFLLVTGVNQPQHF.

This sequence joins TRBV27 and TRBJ2-1, with D perhaps TRBD2 (6 bases). The CDR3 consists of 13 residues. CDR1 and CDR2 (germline): MNHEY, SMNVEV (reference sequence). V was pared by 6 bases and J by 3 bases, with 9 bases between. CDR3 sequence: CASSAGYYNEQFF. DNA for the CDR3: TGTGCCAGCAGCGCGGGATACTACAATGAGCAGTTCTTC.

The chain recombines TRBV9 with TRBJ2-5; D may be TRBD1 or TRBD2 (5 bases each). CDR3 size: 14 residues. CDR1 and CDR2 (germline): SGDLS, YYNGEE. The ends were cut back, 4 bases at V and 11 bases at J, with 21 bases in the middle. DNA of the CDR3: TGTGCCAGCAGCCCGGGACCCCACCAGGGTGAGCAGTACTTC. Translated, it gives CASSPGPHQGEQYF.

This clonotype was picked up a small number of times. This chain connects TRBV29-1 to TRBJ2-7; D gene uncertain. The CDR3 runs 13 residues. Germline CDR1 reads SQVTM; CDR2 reads ANQGSEA. The ends were cut back, 6 bases at V and 3 bases at J, with 15 bases in the middle. The CDR3, as DNA: TGCAGCGTGCGACTTGCCGCGGTCTACGAGCAGTACTTC. Its translation is CSVRLAAVYEQYF.

This clonotype has a handful of counts. The J gene is TRBJ2-1, the V gene TRBV15, with D uncertain. Between the trimmed V and J ends, which lost 0 bases and 4 bases, there was a span of 10 bases. CDR3 length: 15 amino acids. The V gene's germline CDR1 is LNHNV and CDR2 YYDKDF (reference sequence). In DNA form, the CDR3 reads TGTGCCACCAGCAGAGACCATGACCCGTACAATGAGCAGTTCTTC. It encodes CATSRDHDPYNEQFF.

In this sample, this clonotype turned up a few times. V gene TRBV7-8 combines with J gene TRBJ2-3; D remains ambiguous. CDR1 SGHVS and CDR2 FQNEAQ come from the germline V gene. The CDR3 loop spans 14 amino acids. The V and J ends lost 5 bases and 2 bases respectively, with 11 bases between them. The CDR3 region has the DNA TGTGCCAGCAGCCCCTACGGGCACACAGATACGCAGTATTTT. This encodes CASSPYGHTDTQYF.

In the case of this clonotype: A much larger clone lies a single base off, so this may be a read error. V gene TRBV3-1 combines with J gene TRBJ1-1, with TRBD1 matching 7 bases. Germline V lookup: CDR1 LGHDT, CDR2 YNNKEL (reference sequence). CDR3 length equals 15 residues. The J segment lost 1 base and the V segment lost 7 bases, leaving 9 bases of the junction unmatched. CDR3 sequence (DNA): TGTGCCAGCAAACACGGACAGGCGCCGAACACTGAAGCTTTCTTT. This translates into CASKHGQAPNTEAFF. The whole variable domain, remainder taken from reference TRBV3-1 and TRBJ1-1, is DTAVSQTPKYLVTQMGNDKSIKCEQNLGHDTMYWYKQDSKKFLKIMFSYNNKELIINETVPNRFSPKSPDKAHLNLHINSLELGDSAVYFCASKHGQAPNTEAFFGQGTRLTVV.

The rearrangement uses TRBV5-5 and TRBJ2-5, with TRBD2 as a possible D gene (5 bases). This CDR3 contains 14 residues. Germline CDR1 SGHKS, CDR2 YYEKEE (reference sequence). V lost 7 bases, J lost 0 bases, and 13 bases lay in between. CDR3 DNA sequence: TGTGCCAGCGAGAGAGCCGGGGACCAAGAGACCCAGTACTTC. Its translation is CASERAGDQETQYF.

The table lists this clonotype with a count of one. The rearrangement uses TRBV6-2 or TRBV6-3 and TRBJ2-1; 8 bases align to TRBD2. From germline, CDR1 is MNHEY and CDR2 SVGEGT. Trimming at V came to 4 bases and at J to 5 bases, leaving 10 bases not matched to a gene. The CDR3 spans 16 residues. CDR3 DNA sequence: TGTGCCAGCAGTTCCTCTCGGGGGGGAGGGGACAATGAGCAGTTCTTC. Translation: CASSSSRGGGDNEQFF.

This clonotype was recorded only once. One junction end does not reproduce the germline sequence, and a read error may be involved. The genes are TRBV14 and TRBJ2-1; D not resolved. This CDR3 contains 14 residues. Per germline, CDR1 SGHDN and CDR2 FVKESK. This CDR3 reads CASSQARLINEQFF. In nucleotides, the CDR3 is TGTGCTAGCAGCCAAGCCAGGCTAATCAATGAGCAGTTCTTC.

In the case of this clonotype: A much larger clone sits a single nucleotide away, making a read error possible. V gene TRBV7-3 combines with J gene TRBJ1-2, with no clear D. This CDR3 region has 13 residues. CDR1 SGHTA and CDR2 FQGTGA come from the germline V gene. With 2 bases removed from V and 7 bases from J, the gap between germline ends came to 11 bases. The CDR3, as DNA: TGTGCCAGCAGCTTAGATGTCGGCTGTGGCTACACCTTC. This gives the protein CASSLDVGCGYTF.

The V gene is TRBV6-2 or TRBV6-3, the J gene TRBJ2-1; a possible D gene is TRBD1 (5 bases). Germline V lookup: CDR1 MNHEY, CDR2 SVGEGT. The CDR3 covers 15 residues. V lost 3 bases, J lost 7 bases, and 16 bases lay in between. The CDR3 protein is CASSYRQPANNEQFF. CDR3 nucleotide sequence: TGTGCCAGCAGTTATAGACAGCCAGCGAATAATGAGCAGTTCTTC.

This clonotype showed up just a few times. This chain links TRBV4-1 with TRBJ2-3; D not resolved. The CDR3 totals 14 residues. The V gene's germline CDR1 is MGHRA and CDR2 YSYEKL. V lost 8 bases and J 0 bases, leaving 12 bases between the germline ends. The CDR3 region has the DNA TGCGCCAGCGCGTCAGGCCTGAGCACAGATACGCAGTATTTT. Protein sequence: CASASGLSTDTQYF.

This clonotype was recorded a few times. The chain joins TRBV5-1 to TRBJ2-4; the match to TRBD1 covers 7 bases. Germline V gene lookup returns CDR1 SGHRS and CDR2 YFSETQ. After removal of 5 bases from V and 7 bases from J, the junction contained 6 bases not matched to a gene. The CDR3 totals 13 residues. The CDR3 protein is CASRLGQMNIQYF. In nucleotides, the CDR3 is TGCGCCAGCAGACTGGGACAGATGAACATTCAGTACTTC.

The chain uses TRBV6-5 and TRBJ2-5; TRBD2 aligns across 11 bases. V gave up 6 bases and J gave up 1 base; unmatched junction bases: 4. This CDR3 has 15 residues. Germline V gives CDR1 MNHEY, CDR2 SVGAGI. The CDR3 region is CASSSSGRSQETQYF. CDR3 coding DNA: TGTGCCAGCAGCTCTAGCGGGAGGAGCCAAGAGACCCAGTACTTC.

The gene calls are TRBV7-9 and TRBJ2-1; maybe TRBD1 (6 bases). Germline V gene lookup returns CDR1 SEHNR and CDR2 FQNEAQ (reference sequence). Trimming shortened V by 4 bases and J by 8 bases, and 21 bases separated the two germline ends. The CDR3 length is 16 residues. CDR3 loop: CASSSSGRGHMDEQFF. CDR3 nucleotides: TGTGCCAGCAGCTCCTCCGGCAGGGGCCATATGGATGAGCAGTTCTTC.

The rearrangement joins TRBV10-3 to TRBJ2-1; 12 nucleotides align to TRBD2. V lost 0 bases to trimming and J lost 4 bases; unmatched junction nucleotides: 4. The CDR3 extends over 17 amino acids. CDR1 is ENHRY and CDR2 is SYGVKD in the germline V gene. CDR3 residues: CAISESTSGGHYNEQFF. CDR3 nucleotides: TGTGCCATCAGTGAGTCGACTAGCGGGGGTCATTACAATGAGCAGTTCTTC.